Reported below is one T cell receptor beta chain. This clone was detected only once. No cognate antigen has been identified for it. No much larger clone exists at a distance of one base, and base qualities are not known. The same CDR3 arises from other DNA sequences in this sample as well. For sequencing of the TCRbeta CDR3 region, genomic DNA was extracted from the sorted cells. The immunoSEQ Assay was used for sequencing of TCRbeta CDR3 regions. TCRdb mirrors the immuneACCESS table, restricted to in-frame sequences. Some clones are absent from its copies; in checked studies, under half trace to an unresolved V gene, and the reason for the others is unknown. This sample comprises some 21,000 clones, approximately 82% of them detected only once. The ten largest clonotypes hold 20% to 30% of the sample. This record belongs to a study of OX40 agonist ivuxolimab in advanced cancers. Regarding the research as a whole: The costimulatory receptor OX40 (CD134) was targeted by ivuxolimab, a fully human IgG2 agonistic monoclonal antibody. Intravenous ivuxolimab was administered to patients every 2 weeks at six dose levels: 0.01, 0.1, 0.3, 1.5, 3 and 10 mg/kg. Of the approximately 53 patients in dose escalation, 19 had hepatocellular carcinoma, some 15 had melanoma, 9 had renal cell carcinoma and 9 had head and neck cancer. In the dose-escalation cohort, over 65% of patients were male, and the mean age was roughly 60 years, with a range of roughly 23 to 85. Patients were allowed to have had prior anti-PD-1, anti-PD-L1 or anti-CTLA-4 therapy, and approximately 39% of the dose-escalation patients had been treated with checkpoint inhibitors. Partial responses occurred in three dose-escalation patients, of whom one had hepatocellular carcinoma and two had cutaneous melanoma. Peripheral TCRbeta sequencing was intended to test whether TCR sequence diversity was altered and clonal T-cell expansion was caused by ivuxolimab. The paper reports the monotherapy dose-escalation portion (N = 52 patients) of the phase I ivuxolimab trial.

Broad study findings and their caveats: On average, CD8+ T cells showed more expanded clones than CD4+ T cells after ivuxolimab. At doses of 0.1 to 3.0 mg/kg, clonal expansion of both CD4+ and CD8+ T cells in blood was seen between baseline and week 6. The antigen specificity of the clonally expanded peripheral T cells was not determined. Low levels of normalized T-cell clonal expansion were also seen in some patients who did not respond. Partial responders in the 0.1-3.0 mg/kg groups had among the lowest normalized peripheral clonal expansion, especially among CD8+ T cells.

The trial excluded patients who had a history of autoimmune disease or were on systemic immunosuppression. Peripheral blood for TCR sequencing was collected from all dose cohorts at baseline, on cycle 4 day 1, and on cycle 7 day 1. The samples were taken from a phase I, first-in-human, multicenter, open-label dose-escalation trial of ivuxolimab. The trial enrolled adults with locally advanced or metastatic head and neck squamous cell, hepatocellular, melanoma or renal cell carcinoma. Before TCR sequencing, CD4+ and CD8+ T cells were separately sorted from peripheral blood. The receptor's source is an adult with an advanced solid tumor such as melanoma, head and neck, liver or kidney cancer. The sample consisted of CD4+ or CD8+ T cells sorted from blood, taken in a trial of the OX40 agonist ivuxolimab.

The DNA reads TGTGCCAGCAGCGTGAACCGAGACAGGGGCCCGAACACCGGGGAGCTGTTTTTT. Its translation is CASSVNRDRGPNTGELFF. Recombination connected TRBV9 to TRBJ2-2; 8 central bases correspond to TRBD1. Sequences SGDLS (CDR1) and YYNGEE (CDR2) are obtained from the germline V gene. The CDR3 starts with the cysteine, ends with the phenylalanine, and has 18 residues. CDR3 DNA is the only sequence kept; it has 54 bases, read in frame from the first base. Trimming accounts for 2 bases at V and 0 bases at J, while the number of junction bases matched to no gene is 9.